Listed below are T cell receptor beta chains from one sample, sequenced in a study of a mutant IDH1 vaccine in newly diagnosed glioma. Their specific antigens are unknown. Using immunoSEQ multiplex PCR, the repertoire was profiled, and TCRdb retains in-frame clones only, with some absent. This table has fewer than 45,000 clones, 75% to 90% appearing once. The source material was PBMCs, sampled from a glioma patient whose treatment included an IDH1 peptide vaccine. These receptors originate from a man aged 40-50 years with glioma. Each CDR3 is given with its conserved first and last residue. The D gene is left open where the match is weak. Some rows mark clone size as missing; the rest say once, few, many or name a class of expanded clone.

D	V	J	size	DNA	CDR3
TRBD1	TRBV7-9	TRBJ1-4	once	TGTGCCAGCAGCAGTCGACAGGGAACTAATGAAAAACTGTTTTTT	CASSSRQGTNEKLFF
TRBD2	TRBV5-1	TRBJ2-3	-	TGCGCCAGCAAAGATAGCGGGGTCCGCACAGATACGCAGTATTTT	CASKDSGVRTDTQYF
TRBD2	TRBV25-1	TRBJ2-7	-	TGTGCCAGCAGTGCGCCCCTGACTAGCGGGGGCTACGAGCAGTACTTC	CASSAPLTSGGYEQYF
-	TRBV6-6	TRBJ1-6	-	TGTGCCTCCGGGGGACCGTATAATTCACCCCTCCACTTT	CASGGPYNSPLHF
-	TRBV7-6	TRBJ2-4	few	TGTGCCAGCAGCCCAGAGGTCAGGGAAGGGACCAAAAACATTCAGTACTTC	CASSPEVREGTKNIQYF
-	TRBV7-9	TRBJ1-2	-	TGTGCCAGCAGCTCCGACAGAATCTATGGCTACACCTTC	CASSSDRIYGYTF
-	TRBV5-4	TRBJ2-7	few	TGTGCCAGCAAAAGGGATTTGGCGGGCGAGCAGTACTTC	CASKRDLAGEQYF
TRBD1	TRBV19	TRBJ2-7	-	TGTGCCAGTAGTCCAGGGACAGGGGAGTACGAGCAGTACTTC	CASSPGTGEYEQYF
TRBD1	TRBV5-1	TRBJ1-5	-	TGCGCCAGCAGCCTGGGACAGGGGGCTCAGCCCCAGCATTTT	CASSLGQGAQPQHF
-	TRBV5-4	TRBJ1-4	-	TGTGCCAGCAGCTTGTCCCTGGGGGCAACTAATGAAAAACTGTTTTTT	CASSLSLGATNEKLFF
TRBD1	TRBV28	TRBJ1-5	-	TGTGCCAGCAGTCCCAAGCGCGGGACAGGGTCTTATCAGCCCCAGCATTTT	CASSPKRGTGSYQPQHF
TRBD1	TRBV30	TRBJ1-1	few	TGTGCCTGGAGGCCCCGGGACAGGGGTTTTTACACTGAAGCTTTCTTT	CAWRPRDRGFYTEAFF
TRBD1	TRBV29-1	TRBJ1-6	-	TGCAGCGTACAGACAGGGAGCTCCTATAATTCACCCCTCCACTTT	CSVQTGSSYNSPLHF
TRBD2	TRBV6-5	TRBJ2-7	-	TGTGCCAGCAGTGCTATAGCGGGAGGATACGAGCAGTACTTC	CASSAIAGGYEQYF
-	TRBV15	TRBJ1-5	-	TGTGCCACCAGCAGAGATCTGGGCAGGCAGCAGCCCCAGCATTTT	CATSRDLGRQQPQHF
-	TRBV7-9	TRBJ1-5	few	TGTGCCAGCAGCCTGGGACGGGCAGATCAGCCCCAGCATTTT	CASSLGRADQPQHF